The following is a T cell receptor (beta chain) sequence with its context. Amplification used 60 Vbeta primers and 13 Jbeta primers. The protocol was immunoSEQ multiplex PCR, while the TCRdb copy is restricted to in-frame clones and leaves out a portion. The table lists fewer than 140,000 clones, around 80% of them singletons. This sample was included in a study of cytomegalovirus exposure and HLA in healthy donors. The sample taken for sequencing was PBMCs. This receptor was obtained from a man aged 55-75 years in good health and CMV-seronegative.

The CDR3 region has the DNA TGTGCCAGTAGTATGATGGGCAGGGGCCCCGAGGTGCTCTACAATGAGCAGTTCTTC. Encoded protein: CASSMMGRGPEVLYNEQFF. J is TRBJ2-1 and V is TRBV19, with TRBD1 as a possible D gene (6 bases). V shed 3 bases and J shed 3 bases, with 24 bases lying between them. Germline values: CDR1 LNHDA, CDR2 SQIVND (reference sequence). The CDR3 totals 19 residues.